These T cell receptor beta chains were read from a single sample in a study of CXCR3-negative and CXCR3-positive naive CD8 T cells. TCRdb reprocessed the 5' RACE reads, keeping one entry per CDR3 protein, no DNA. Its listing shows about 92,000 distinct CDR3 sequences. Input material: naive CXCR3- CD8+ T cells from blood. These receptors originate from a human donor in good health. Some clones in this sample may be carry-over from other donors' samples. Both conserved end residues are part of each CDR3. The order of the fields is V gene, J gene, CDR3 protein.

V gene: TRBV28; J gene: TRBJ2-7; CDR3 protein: CASSLTGGSYEQYF
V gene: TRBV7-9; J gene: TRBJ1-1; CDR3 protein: CASSRWSQLDTEAFF
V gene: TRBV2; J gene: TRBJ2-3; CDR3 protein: CASKKTGGTDTQYF
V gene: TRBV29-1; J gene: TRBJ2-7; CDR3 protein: CSAVGTESYEQYF
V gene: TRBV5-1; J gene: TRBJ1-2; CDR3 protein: CASSLGQGGYTF
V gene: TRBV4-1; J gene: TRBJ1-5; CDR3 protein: CASSQGETQHF
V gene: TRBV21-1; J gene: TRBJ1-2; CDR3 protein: CASSKAKSRPAANYGYTF
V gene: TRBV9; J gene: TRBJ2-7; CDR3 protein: CASSPWGLGSHEQYF
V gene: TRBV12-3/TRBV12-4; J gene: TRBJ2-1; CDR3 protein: CASSPTSNEQFF
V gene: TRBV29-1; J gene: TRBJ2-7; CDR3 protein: CSVDSQGGEQYF
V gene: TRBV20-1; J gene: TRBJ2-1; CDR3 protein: CSARDWLAGDNEQFF